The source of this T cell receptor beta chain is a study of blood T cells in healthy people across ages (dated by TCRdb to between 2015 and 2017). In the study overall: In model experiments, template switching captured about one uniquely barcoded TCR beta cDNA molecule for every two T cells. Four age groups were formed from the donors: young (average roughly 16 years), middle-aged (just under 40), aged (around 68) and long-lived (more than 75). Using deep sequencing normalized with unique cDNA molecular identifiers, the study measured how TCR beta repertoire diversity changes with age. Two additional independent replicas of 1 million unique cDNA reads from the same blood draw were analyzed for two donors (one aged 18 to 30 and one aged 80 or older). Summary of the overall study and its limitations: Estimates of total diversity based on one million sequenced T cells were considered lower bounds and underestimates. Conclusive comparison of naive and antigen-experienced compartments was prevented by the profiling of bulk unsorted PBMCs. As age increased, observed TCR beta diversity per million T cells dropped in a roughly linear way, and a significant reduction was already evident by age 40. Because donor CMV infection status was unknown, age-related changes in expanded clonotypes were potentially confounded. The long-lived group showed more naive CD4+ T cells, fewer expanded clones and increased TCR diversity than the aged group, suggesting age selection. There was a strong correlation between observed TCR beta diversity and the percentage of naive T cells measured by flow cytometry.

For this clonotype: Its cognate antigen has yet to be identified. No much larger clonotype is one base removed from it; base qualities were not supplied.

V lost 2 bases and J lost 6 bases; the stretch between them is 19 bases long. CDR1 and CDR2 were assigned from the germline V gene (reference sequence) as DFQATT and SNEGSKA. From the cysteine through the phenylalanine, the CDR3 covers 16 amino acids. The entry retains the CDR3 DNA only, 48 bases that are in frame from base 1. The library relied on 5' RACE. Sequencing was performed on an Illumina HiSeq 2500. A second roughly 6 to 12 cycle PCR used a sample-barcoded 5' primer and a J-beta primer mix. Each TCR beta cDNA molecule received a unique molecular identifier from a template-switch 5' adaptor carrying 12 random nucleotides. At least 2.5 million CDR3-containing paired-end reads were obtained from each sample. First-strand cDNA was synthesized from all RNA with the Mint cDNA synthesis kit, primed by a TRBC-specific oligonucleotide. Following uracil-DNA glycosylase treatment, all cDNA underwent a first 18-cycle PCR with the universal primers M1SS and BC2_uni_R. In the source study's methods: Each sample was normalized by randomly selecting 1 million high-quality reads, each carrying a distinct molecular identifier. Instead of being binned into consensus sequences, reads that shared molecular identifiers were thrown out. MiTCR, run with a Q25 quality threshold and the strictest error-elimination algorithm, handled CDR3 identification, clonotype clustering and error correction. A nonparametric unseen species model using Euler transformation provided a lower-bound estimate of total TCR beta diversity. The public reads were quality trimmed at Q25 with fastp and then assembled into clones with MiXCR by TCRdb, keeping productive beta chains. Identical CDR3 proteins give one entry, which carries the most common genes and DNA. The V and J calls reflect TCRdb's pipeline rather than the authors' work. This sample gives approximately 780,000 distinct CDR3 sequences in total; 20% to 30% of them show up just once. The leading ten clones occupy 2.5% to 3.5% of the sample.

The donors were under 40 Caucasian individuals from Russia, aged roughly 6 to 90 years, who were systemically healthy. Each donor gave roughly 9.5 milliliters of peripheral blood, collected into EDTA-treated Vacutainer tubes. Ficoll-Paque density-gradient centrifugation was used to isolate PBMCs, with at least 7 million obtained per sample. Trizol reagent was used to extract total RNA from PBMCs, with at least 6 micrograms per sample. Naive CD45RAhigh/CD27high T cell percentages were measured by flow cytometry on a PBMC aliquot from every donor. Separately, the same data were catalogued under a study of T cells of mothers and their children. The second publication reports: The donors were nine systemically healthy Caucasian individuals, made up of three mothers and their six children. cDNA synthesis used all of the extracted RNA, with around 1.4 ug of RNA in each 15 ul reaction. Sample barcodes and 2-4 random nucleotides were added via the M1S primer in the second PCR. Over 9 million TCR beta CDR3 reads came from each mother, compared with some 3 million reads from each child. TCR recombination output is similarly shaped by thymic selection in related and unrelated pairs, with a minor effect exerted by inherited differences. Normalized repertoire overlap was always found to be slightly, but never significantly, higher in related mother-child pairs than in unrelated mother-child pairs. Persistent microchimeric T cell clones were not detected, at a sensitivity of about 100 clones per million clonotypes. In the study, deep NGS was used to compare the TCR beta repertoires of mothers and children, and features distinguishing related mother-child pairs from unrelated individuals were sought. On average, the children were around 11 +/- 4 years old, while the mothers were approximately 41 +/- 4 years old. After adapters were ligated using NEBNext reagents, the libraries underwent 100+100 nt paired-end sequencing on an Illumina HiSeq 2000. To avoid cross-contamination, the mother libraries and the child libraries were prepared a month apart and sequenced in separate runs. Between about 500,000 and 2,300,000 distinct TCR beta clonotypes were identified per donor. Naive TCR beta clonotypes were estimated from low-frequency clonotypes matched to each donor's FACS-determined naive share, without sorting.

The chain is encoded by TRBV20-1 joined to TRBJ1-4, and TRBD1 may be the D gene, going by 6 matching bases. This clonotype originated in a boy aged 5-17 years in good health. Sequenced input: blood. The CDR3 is CSARRADRGGDEKLFF. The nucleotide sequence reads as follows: TGCAGTGCTAGAAGGGCCGACAGAGGGGGTGATGAAAAACTGTTTTTT.